The clone carrying this T cell receptor beta chain has at least ten counts. Its antigen is still unknown. Amplification of TCR beta CDR3 regions was performed using RNA transcripts as template. Initially, a first-round RT-PCR of the TCR CDR3 employed the HTBI primer set. TCRdb reprocessed the multiplex PCR reads via MiXCR and lists one record per CDR3 protein. Among some 440,000 distinct CDR3 sequences, 15% to 19% were seen once, and the ten largest hold just under 8%. V was trimmed by 7 bases and J by 6 bases, leaving 19 bases between them. The germline V gene has CDR1 LNHDA and CDR2 SQIVND (reference sequence). CDR3 length equals 15 residues. The data were taken from a study of T cells in Graves' hyperthyroidism and ophthalmopathy. Patients were aged 18 to 65, had disease duration under 2 months, and had newly diagnosed hyperthyroidism. Lactation, pregnancy, other autoimmune disease or uncontrolled infection excluded patients.

Study findings and constraints: Ophthalmopathy was identified by the model a median about 6.4 months ahead of onset. Researchers found most expanded thyroid clonotypes above 0.001 in blood as well.

Sequencing was performed on blood. This clonotype originated in a woman aged 18-29 years with Graves' hyperthyroidism. The rearrangement uses TRBV19 and TRBJ2-1; weak D call: TRBD2 (6 bases). The CDR3 nucleotides are TGTGCCAGTACCTTCACGACGACGGAGGGCAATGAGCAGTTCTTC. Protein: CASTFTTTEGNEQFF.